Listed below are T cell receptor beta chains from one sample, sequenced in a study of shared clonotypes between healthy human individuals. Some clones are missing from TCRdb's copy, which holds only in-frame ones; the method was immunoSEQ multiplex PCR. Among about a million clones listed, approximately 80% were seen once. The specimen sequenced was memory CD4+ T cells from PBMCs. The receptors derive from a man between 18 and 29 years old in good health. Some clones in this sample may be carry-over from other donors' samples. Each CDR3 is given with its conserved first and last residue. The D gene is left open where the match is weak. Clone size appears in some rows only: once, few, many, or a class for an expanded clone.

v_call	d_call	clone_size	j_call	cdr3_nt	cdr3_aa
TRBV5-6	TRBD1	-	TRBJ2-5	TGTGCCAGCAGCTTCGTCCTTAATCCAGGGGGCTCGGAGACCCAGTACTTC	CASSFVLNPGGSETQYF
TRBV2	TRBD1	few	TRBJ1-1	TGTGCCAGCAGTGGGTTTACTCCCGGGACAGGGAGTGAAGCTTTCTTT	CASSGFTPGTGSEAFF
TRBV5-4	TRBD2	-	TRBJ2-7	TGTGCCAGCAGCTTGGGGGGACTAGCGAACCCCTACGAGCAGTACTTC	CASSLGGLANPYEQYF
TRBV7-2	TRBD2	many	TRBJ2-7	TGTGCCAGCAGCCTTGGACTAGCGGCCACCGAACGCGAGCAGTACTTC	CASSLGLAATEREQYF
TRBV27	TRBD1	-	TRBJ1-5	TGTGCCAGCAGTCGGGGCAGGGGGCTGGATCAGCCCCAGCATTTT	CASSRGRGLDQPQHF
TRBV19	-	-	TRBJ1-5	TGTGCCAGTAGTTGGGGGGGGCGCAGTGGCAATCAGCCCCAGCATTTT	CASSWGGRSGNQPQHF
TRBV7-2	-	few	TRBJ1-2	TGTGCCAGCAGCTTACAGGGTAGTACCTATGGCTACACCTTC	CASSLQGSTYGYTF
TRBV2	-	many	TRBJ1-3	TGTGCCAGCAGTCGATCAGCGGCATCTGGAAACACCATATATTTT	CASSRSAASGNTIYF
TRBV7-3	-	-	TRBJ2-2	TGTGCCAGCAGCCCAGGTGGGGCTAGAACCGGGGAGCTGTTTTTT	CASSPGGARTGELFF
TRBV28	-	-	TRBJ2-7	TGTGCCAGCAGTCCGCCTGGGGATTCCTACGAGCAGTACTTC	CASSPPGDSYEQYF
TRBV10-3	TRBD2	-	TRBJ2-3	TGTGCCATCAGTGAGGGCCTAGCGGGAGGGCCGGGTACGCAGTATTTT	CAISEGLAGGPGTQYF
TRBV7-6	-	-	TRBJ2-1	TGTGCCAGCAGTCACGGACTTACCTACAATGAGCAGTTCTTC	CASSHGLTYNEQFF
TRBV7-9	-	-	TRBJ2-1	TGTGCCAGCAGCCCCCCATTAAGCCCAAGGCATGAGCAGTTCTTC	CASSPPLSPRHEQFF
TRBV23-1	-	-	TRBJ2-1	TGCGCCAGCGGTCGGAGTAGCGGACCTACCCACCACAATGAGCAGTTCTTC	CASGRSSGPTHHNEQFF
TRBV5-1	-	-	TRBJ2-7	TGCGCCAGCAGCTTGGACAGGCCGGACGAGCAGTACTTC	CASSLDRPDEQYF
TRBV6-6	TRBD1	once	TRBJ2-1	TGTGCCAGCAGCCCAAGACAGGGGGCCTACAATGAGCAGTTCTTC	CASSPRQGAYNEQFF
TRBV5-1	-	-	TRBJ2-3	TGCGCCAGCAGCTTGTGGGGGTTGTATACAGATACGCAGTATTTT	CASSLWGLYTDTQYF
TRBV14	-	-	TRBJ1-1	TGTGCCAGCAGCCAATTGGCGGGTACTGAAGCTTTCTTT	CASSQLAGTEAFF
TRBV5-6	TRBD1	-	TRBJ1-5	TGTGCCAGCAGCCCCTGGGCAGGGGGGGCTCAGCCCCAGCATTTT	CASSPWAGGAQPQHF
TRBV5-4	-	few	TRBJ2-2	TGTGCCAGCAGCTTGCTACAAACGAACACCGGGGAGCTGTTTTTT	CASSLLQTNTGELFF
TRBV7-9	-	-	TRBJ2-2	TGTGCCAGCAGTCCGCAGGGGTTCGGGGAGCTGTTTTTT	CASSPQGFGELFF
TRBV28	TRBD1	-	TRBJ1-5	TGTGCCAGCAGTTCCCCGGGACAGAACTTAAATCAGCCCCAGCATTTT	CASSSPGQNLNQPQHF
TRBV5-1	-	-	TRBJ1-1	TGCGCCAGCAGCTTGCTATATAACACTGAAGCTTTCTTT	CASSLLYNTEAFF